These 30 T cell receptor beta chains were sequenced from one sample in a study of T-cell reconstitution after alpha-beta-depleted transplantation in children. Study results and caveats: T-cell counts and diversity at one year post-transplant came mainly from newly produced T cells.

These TCRs' antigens remain unknown. Unique molecular identifiers featured in how the TCRbeta library was prepared. One entry per CDR3 protein results from TCRdb running MiXCR on the PCR reads. The data show some 300,000 distinct CDR3 sequences, less than 9.5% seen once. The source was peripheral blood, collected 360 days after TCRalphabeta/CD19-depleted stem cell transplant. These receptors all come from a female patient younger than 10 who had a stem cell transplant for Fanconi anemia, so the T cells may come from the graft donor.

This clonotype was recorded many times. V usage is TRBV5-1 and J usage is TRBJ2-5; 11 nucleotides line up with TRBD2. Germline CDR1 is SGHRS and CDR2 is YFSETQ. CDR3 length: 21 amino acids. Losses at the gene ends were 3 bases for V and 1 base for J; bases not matched to a gene: 20. The CDR3 DNA reads as TGCGCCAGCAGCTGGGGAACGACTAGCGGGGTTCTCCCCCCGTTCCAAGAGACCCAGTACTTC. Translated: CASSWGTTSGVLPPFQETQYF.

This clonotype came up many times. The V call is TRBV12-3 or TRBV12-4, the J call TRBJ2-5; D uncertain. CDR3 length: 14 amino acids. V was trimmed by 7 bases and J by 9 bases, leaving 21 bases between them. The CDR3, as DNA: TGTGCCAGCACTCCCGGGTGGCCCCTCCAACCCCAGTACTTC. Its protein product is CASTPGWPLQPQYF.

This clonotype was observed many times. The rearrangement links TRBV5-1 to TRBJ2-1; TRBD2 aligns across 11 bases. Trimming removed 1 base from V and 5 bases from J; junction bases left unmatched: 2. Germline V gene lookup returns CDR1 SGHRS and CDR2 YFSETQ. The CDR3 extends over 15 amino acids. The CDR3 region has the DNA TGCGCCAGCAGCTTGATACTAGCGGGGGACAATGAGCAGTTCTTC. Residues: CASSLILAGDNEQFF.

This clonotype was observed a few times. This chain uses TRBV11-2 with TRBJ2-5; 8 positions match TRBD2. Per germline, CDR1 SGHAT and CDR2 FQNNGV. V lost 5 bases to trimming and J lost 2 bases; unmatched junction nucleotides: 10. The CDR3 has 16 amino acids. The DNA for the CDR3 is TGTGCCAGCAGCCCCTGGGTAGCGGGAAATCAAGAGACCCAGTACTTC. Its protein is CASSPWVAGNQETQYF.

This clonotype was detected ten times or more. The chain employs TRBV7-6 and TRBJ2-3; 7 bases are a match to TRBD2. This CDR3 contains 17 residues. V was pared by 5 bases and J by 0 bases, with 11 bases of the junction left unmatched. Germline CDR1 SGHVS, CDR2 FNYEAQ. CDR3 protein: CASSEIPPGLSTDTQYF. The CDR3 coding sequence is TGTGCCAGCAGCGAAATCCCCCCGGGACTAAGCACAGATACGCAGTATTTT.

This clonotype showed up many times. The V gene is TRBV10-3, the J gene TRBJ2-7, with 7 bases fitting TRBD1. The CDR3 spans 15 residues. CDR1 and CDR2 from the germline V gene are ENHRY and SYGVKD. With 6 bases clipped from V and 4 bases from J, the junction kept 12 bases outside the gene matches. The CDR3 protein is CAIRENRDSLYEQYF. For the CDR3, the DNA is TGTGCCATCAGGGAAAATCGGGACAGCTTATACGAGCAGTACTTC.

Turning to this clonotype: A read error may produce the germline difference seen at one junction end. V usage is TRBV20-1 and J usage is TRBJ1-5; a possible D gene is TRBD1 (5 bases). CDR3 length: 13 residues. Germline loops: CDR1 DFQATT, CDR2 SNEGSKA (reference sequence). The CDR3 sequence: CSASGGGNHPQHF. The CDR3 DNA is TGCAGTGCTAGTGGGGGAGGCAATCATCCCCAGCATTTT.

The chain recombines TRBV18 with TRBJ2-1; the D is unclear. CDR3 length: 13 residues. The V gene lost 2 bases and the J gene lost 3 bases, with 5 bases spanning the gap. Germline-derived CDR1 and CDR2 are KGHSH and LQKENI. The DNA of the CDR3 is TGTGCCAGCTCACCATCCCACTACAATGAGCAGTTCTTC. Translated, it gives CASSPSHYNEQFF.

The chain recombines TRBV27 with TRBJ1-6; 7 bases are a match to TRBD1. With V trimmed by 5 bases and J by 10 bases, 14 bases remained unmatched. The germline gives CDR1 MNHEY, CDR2 SMNVEV (reference sequence). This CDR3 comprises 16 residues. CDR3 nucleotide sequence: TGTGCCAGCAGTCCATATCGGGCTACAGGGGAATCACCCCTCCACTTT. Its protein is CASSPYRATGESPLHF.

This clonotype was seen ten or more times. This chain uses TRBV27 with TRBJ1-1, with D possibly TRBD1 on 5 matching bases. CDR1 is MNHEY, CDR2 SMNVEV, per germline (reference sequence). V was trimmed by 6 bases and J by 0 bases, leaving 11 bases between them. The CDR3 contains 14 residues. The CDR3 loop reads CASSPGTVNTEAFF. The CDR3 DNA reads as TGTGCCAGCAGCCCAGGGACCGTGAACACTGAAGCTTTCTTT.

This clonotype was counted ten times or more. V is TRBV15 and J is TRBJ2-2; 7 bases agree with TRBD1. V was clipped by 1 base and J by 2 bases; unmatched bases: 1. CDR1 and CDR2 (germline): LNHNV, YYDKDF (reference sequence). The CDR3 contains 15 residues. This CDR3 is CATSRGDRNTGELFF. CDR3 DNA sequence: TGTGCCACCAGCAGAGGGGACAGAAACACCGGGGAGCTGTTTTTT.

This clonotype was seen only a few times. CDR3 sequence reads: CSAVPGVLQTNNEQFF. CDR3 coding DNA: TGCAGTGCCGTGCCTGGGGTTCTCCAAACTAACAATGAGCAGTTCTTC. The genes are TRBV20-1 and TRBJ2-1, with D unresolved. CDR1 is DFQATT and CDR2 is SNEGSKA in the germline V gene (reference sequence). V was clipped by 6 bases and J by 5 bases, with 23 bases between them. The CDR3 loop spans 16 amino acids.

This clonotype was recorded at least ten times. This chain joins TRBV10-2 and TRBJ2-7, with a weak D call TRBD1 (6 bases). CDR3 length: 16 amino acids. Germline V gene lookup returns CDR1 WSHSY and CDR2 SAAADI. With 0 bases removed from V and 0 bases from J, the gap between germline ends came to 12 bases. The CDR3 spells CASSESRGPFSYEQYF. CDR3 nucleotide sequence: TGCGCCAGCAGTGAGTCCAGGGGACCCTTCTCCTACGAGCAGTACTTC.

This clonotype was counted many times. This chain joins TRBV28 and TRBJ1-1; D perhaps matches TRBD1 (5 bases). The germline V and J ends were trimmed by 6 bases and 7 bases, with 15 bases remaining between them. CDR3 length: 13 residues. Germline CDR1 reads MDHEN; CDR2 reads SYDVKM. The CDR3 DNA sequence: TGTGCCAGCAGCCCGAGAGGGGAAGTTGAAGCTTTCTTT. It is translated as CASSPRGEVEAFF.

This clonotype was picked up many times. The chain uses TRBV4-2 and TRBJ2-2, with a possible D match to TRBD2 (5 bases). Germline V gene sequence: CDR1 LGHNA, CDR2 YNFKEQ. The V end was cut by 0 bases, the J end by 4 bases, with 12 bases between. CDR3 length: 16 residues. Here the CDR3 DNA reads TGTGCCAGCAGCCAAGATAGGAGCCGGGGCACCGGGGAGCTGTTTTTT. It is translated as CASSQDRSRGTGELFF.

This clonotype was recorded many times. The chain links TRBV10-3 to TRBJ2-2; 11 nucleotides align to TRBD2. The CDR3 length is 15 residues. From germline, CDR1 is ENHRY and CDR2 SYGVKD. Trimming cost V 6 bases and J 7 bases; bases outside gene matches: 7. The CDR3: CAISPLAGGGGELFF. The DNA for the CDR3 is TGTGCCATCAGCCCCCTAGCGGGGGGAGGCGGGGAGCTGTTTTTT.

This clonotype was recorded at least ten times. This sequence joins TRBV6-5 and TRBJ2-7; D may be TRBD2 (5 bases). V was trimmed by 0 bases and J by 6 bases, leaving 12 bases between them. The germline CDR1 and CDR2 sequences are MNHEY and SVGAGI. The CDR3 totals 14 residues. The CDR3: CASSYSTTVSEQYF. DNA of the CDR3: TGTGCCAGCAGTTACTCGACTACAGTAAGCGAGCAGTACTTC.

The genes are TRBV5-4 and TRBJ1-2; tentative D call: TRBD1 (5 bases). Trimming took 7 bases from V and 2 from J, leaving 21 bases between them. In germline, CDR1 is SGHNT, CDR2 YYREEE (reference sequence). This CDR3 spans 16 amino acids. In nucleotides, the CDR3 is TGTGCCAGCTGCCCCCCACCGGACACACCAAACTATGGCTACACCTTC. The encoded protein is CASCPPPDTPNYGYTF. The full variable domain, in which reference TRBV5-4 and TRBJ1-2 provide the parts outside the CDR3, is ETGVTQSPTHLIKTRGQQVTLRCSSQSGHNTVSWYQQALGQGPQFIFQYYREEENGRGNFPPRFSGLQFPNYSSELNVNALELDDSALYLCASCPPPDTPNYGYTFGSGTRLTVV.

The chain is built from TRBV27 and TRBJ2-1, with 7 bases lining up with TRBD1. Germline V gene sequence: CDR1 MNHEY, CDR2 SMNVEV (reference sequence). The CDR3 spans 13 residues. V was clipped by 5 bases and J by 14 bases; unmatched bases: 12. The DNA for the CDR3 is TGTGCCAGCAGTCTTATGCCGGGTCAGGGGGAGTTCTTC. Translated: CASSLMPGQGEFF.

This clonotype came up many times. This rearrangement joins TRBV7-7 to TRBJ2-3, with 13 positions matching TRBD2. The CDR3 covers 17 residues. With 1 base clipped from V and 4 bases from J, the junction kept 5 bases outside the gene matches. CDR1 and CDR2 (germline): SSHAT, FNYEAQ (reference sequence). CDR3 sequence reads: CASSLGTGTSGADTQYF. CDR3 sequence (DNA): TGTGCCAGCAGCTTAGGAACCGGGACTAGCGGGGCAGATACGCAGTATTTT.

This clonotype was observed many times. This chain joins TRBV28 and TRBJ1-2; D possibly corresponds to TRBD1 (5 bases). CDR1 and CDR2 from the germline V gene are MDHEN and SYDVKM. CDR3 length: 13 amino acids. V shed 10 bases and J shed 7 bases, with 19 bases lying between them. The CDR3 sequence is CATEGRANVGYTF. Here the CDR3 DNA reads TGTGCCACAGAGGGGAGGGCGAATGTTGGCTACACCTTC.

This clonotype was seen once. This may be a read error, as it is one base from a much larger clone. The gene calls are TRBV20-1 and TRBJ1-1; D gene unclear. Germline CDR1 and CDR2: DFQATT and SNEGSKA (reference sequence). The V gene lost 6 bases and the J gene lost 6 bases, with 11 bases spanning the gap. The length of the CDR3 is 11 residues. The CDR3 region is CSATDYSEAFF. CDR3 bases: TGCAGTGCAACCGACTACTCTGAAGCTTTCTTT.

This clonotype has at least ten counts. The chain joins TRBV6-5 to TRBJ2-3; 9 positions agree with TRBD2. J lost 2 bases, V lost 0 bases, and 12 bases had no gene match. CDR1 and CDR2 (germline): MNHEY, SVGAGI. The CDR3 has 19 residues. The CDR3 region has the DNA TGTGCCAGCAGTTACTCAGGTTATCTAGCGGGGAAGAACACAGATACGCAGTATTTT. This sequence encodes CASSYSGYLAGKNTDTQYF.

This clonotype was seen repeatedly, ten times or more. The rearrangement links TRBV7-6 to TRBJ2-5; D unclear. Germline CDR1 SGHVS, CDR2 FNYEAQ. Trimming removed 4 bases at V and 0 bases at J, with 9 bases between. The CDR3 is made up of 14 amino acids. The CDR3 bases are TGTGCCAGCAGCTACAGACCGGACCAAGAGACCCAGTACTTC. This translates into CASSYRPDQETQYF.

In the case of this clonotype: The conserved phenylalanine or tryptophan is not found at the CDR3 terminus, so this likely reflects a read error. The chain links TRBV6-5 to TRBJ1-2; the D is unclear. Trimming removed 0 bases from V and 0 bases from J, with 5 bases in between. The CDR3 loop spans 14 amino acids. Germline values: CDR1 MNHEY, CDR2 SVGAGI. CDR3 sequence: CASSYSGANYGYTS. The CDR3 DNA reads TGTGCCAGCAGTTACTCTGGAGCTAACTATGGCTACACCTCT.

There are many counts of this clonotype. V gene TRBV7-9 combines with J gene TRBJ2-5, with unresolved D. Germline CDR1 SEHNR, CDR2 FQNEAQ (reference sequence). V lost 4 bases and J lost 4, with 19 bases in between. The CDR3 covers 16 residues. CDR3 nucleotide sequence: TGTGCCAGCAGCTCCGCCGTAGGTGGAGTCGGAGAGACCCAGTACTTC. Translation: CASSSAVGGVGETQYF.

The gene calls are TRBV9 and TRBJ1-1; 7 positions agree with TRBD1. Germline-derived CDR1 and CDR2 are SGDLS and YYNGEE. The ends lost 3 bases at V and 7 bases at J; junction bases unmatched: 6. The CDR3 spans 13 residues. CDR3 in amino acids: CASSDLGQLEAFF. In DNA form, the CDR3 reads TGTGCCAGCAGCGACTTGGGACAGCTTGAAGCTTTCTTT.

This clonotype was found many times. The chain links TRBV5-1 to TRBJ2-2, with D uncertain. The ends were cut back, 7 bases at V and 5 bases at J, with 18 bases in the middle. This CDR3 contains 15 residues. Germline V lookup: CDR1 SGHRS, CDR2 YFSETQ. Here the CDR3 reads CASCNDGLGTGELFF. The CDR3 nucleotides are TGCGCCAGCTGTAACGACGGATTAGGGACCGGGGAGCTGTTTTTT.

Turning to this clonotype: A read error may explain this, as a much larger clone is one base away. Without the conserved terminal phenylalanine or tryptophan, this CDR3 likely stems from a read error. V usage is TRBV10-3 and J usage is TRBJ1-2; D gene uncertain. The CDR3 is 13 amino acids. Looked up from germline, CDR1 is ENHRY and CDR2 is SYGVKD. V lost 5 bases and J lost 2, with 9 bases in between. In DNA, the CDR3 is TGTGCCATCAGTAACGAGAGAAACTATGGCTACACCCTC. This codes for CAISNERNYGYTL.

V is TRBV28 and J is TRBJ1-1; 7 bases are a match to TRBD1. After removal of 5 bases from V and 0 bases from J, the junction contained 6 bases not matched to a gene. The CDR3 extends over 15 amino acids. Germline CDR1 reads MDHEN; CDR2 reads SYDVKM. CDR3 loop: CASSRRDRMNTEAFF. CDR3 nucleotide sequence: TGTGCCAGCAGTCGACGGGACAGAATGAACACTGAAGCTTTCTTT. Complete variable domain (other parts from reference TRBV28 and TRBJ1-1): DVKVTQSSRYLVKRTGEKVFLECVQDMDHENMFWYRQDPGLGLRLIYFSYDVKMKEKGDIPEGYSVSREKKERFSLILESASTNQTSMYLCASSRRDRMNTEAFFGQGTRLTVV.